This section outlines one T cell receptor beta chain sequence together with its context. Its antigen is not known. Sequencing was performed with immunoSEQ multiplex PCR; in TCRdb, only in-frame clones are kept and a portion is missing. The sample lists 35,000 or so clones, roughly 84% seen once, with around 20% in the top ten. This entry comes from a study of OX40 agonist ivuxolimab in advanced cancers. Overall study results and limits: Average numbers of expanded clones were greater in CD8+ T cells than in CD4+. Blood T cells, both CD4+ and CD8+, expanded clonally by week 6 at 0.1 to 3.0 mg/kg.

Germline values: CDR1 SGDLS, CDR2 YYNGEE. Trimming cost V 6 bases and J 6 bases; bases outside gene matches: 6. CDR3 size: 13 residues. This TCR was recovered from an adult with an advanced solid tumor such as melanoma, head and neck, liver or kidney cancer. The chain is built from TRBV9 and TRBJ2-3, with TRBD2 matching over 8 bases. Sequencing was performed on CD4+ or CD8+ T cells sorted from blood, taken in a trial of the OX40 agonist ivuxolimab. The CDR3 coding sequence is TGTGCCAGCACTGCGGGAGGTTTCGATACGCAGTATTTT. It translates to CASTAGGFDTQYF.